The rows below give T cell receptor beta chains drawn from one sample of a study of a mutant IDH1 vaccine in newly diagnosed glioma. Libraries were prepared by immunoSEQ multiplex PCR; TCRdb keeps only in-frame clonotypes and omits some of them. The sample includes over 75,000 clones, around 80% of them seen just once. Sequencing used PBMCs, obtained from a glioma patient treated with radiotherapy, temozolomide or both. These receptors all stem from a man aged 40-55 years with glioma. The CDR3 runs from the conserved cysteine through the conserved F or W. A D gene is named only where the DNA matches it firmly. Size values are once, few and many counts, or a class for expanded clones, and some rows have none.

TRBV10-3,TRBJ1-1,NA,TRBD1,TGTGCCATCAGTGGACAGGGGGCAGGGACTGAAGCTTTCTTT,CAISGQGAGTEAFF
TRBV29-1,TRBJ1-2,NA,TRBD1,TGCAGCGTGAACAGGGGCGACTATGGCTACACCTTC,CSVNRGDYGYTF
TRBV7-2,TRBJ2-1,NA,TRBD2,TGTGCCAGCAGCTTAGCTGCGGGACTAGCGGGGAGGCAGTTCTTC,CASSLAAGLAGRQFF
TRBV10-2,TRBJ1-2,NA,NA,TGCGCCACCTATCTAGCTAACTATGGCTACACCTTC,CATYLANYGYTF
TRBV11-2,TRBJ1-1,once,TRBD1,TGTGCCAGCAGCTTACAGGGGGCGCGGAACACTGAAGCTTTCTTT,CASSLQGARNTEAFF
TRBV21-1,TRBJ1-1,NA,NA,TGTGCCAGCAGCAAATCATCGGCGGTGGAGGGTGGTGAAGCTTTCTTT,CASSKSSAVEGGEAFF
TRBV7-9,TRBJ2-3,NA,NA,TGTGCCAGCAGCTTAGCCCGGATAGTTAGCACAGATACGCAGTATTTT,CASSLARIVSTDTQYF
TRBV9,TRBJ2-2,NA,NA,TGTGCCAGCAGCGTGCGAAGTACCGGGGAGCTGTTTTTT,CASSVRSTGELFF
TRBV6-5,TRBJ1-5,NA,NA,TGTGCCAGCCACACAGGTGTACAGCCCCAGCATTTT,CASHTGVQPQHF
TRBV7-7,TRBJ2-1,NA,NA,TGTGCTAGCAGCTCCGATCTTTACAATGAGCAGTTCTTC,CASSSDLYNEQFF
TRBV6-1,TRBJ2-3,NA,NA,TGTGCCAGCAGTGTGGGCCACTGGACCGTCACGCAGTATTTT,CASSVGHWTVTQYF
TRBV10-2,TRBJ2-1,NA,TRBD1,TGCGCCAGCAGTGATTGGCAGGGGGTAGACAATGAGCAGTTCTTC,CASSDWQGVDNEQFF
TRBV5-1,TRBJ2-1,NA,NA,TGCGCCAGCAGGGTTCAGAGCTCCTACAATGAGCAGTTCTTC,CASRVQSSYNEQFF
TRBV9,TRBJ2-5,NA,NA,TGTGCCAGCAGCGTAGGTTCCCAGGGGGAGACCCAGTACTTC,CASSVGSQGETQYF
TRBV5-4,TRBJ2-2,NA,TRBD2,TGTGCCAGCAGCTTCTCCGGGACTAGCGGGGACCGAGAGCTGTTTTTT,CASSFSGTSGDRELFF
TRBV7-2,TRBJ1-1,NA,NA,TGTGCCAGCAGCGGGCGGTTGGGGGGGCTGACTGAAGCTTTCTTT,CASSGRLGGLTEAFF
TRBV29-1,TRBJ1-2,NA,NA,TGCAGCGTTCGCGAGGTCTATGGCTACACCTTC,CSVREVYGYTF
TRBV19,TRBJ1-5,NA,NA,TGTGCCGAAGGGATTCGGGGGGTAAATAGCAATCAGCCCCAGCATTTT,CAEGIRGVNSNQPQHF
TRBV5-1,TRBJ2-3,NA,NA,TGCGCCAGCAGCGGGACTGAAACCGCAGATACGCAGTATTTT,CASSGTETADTQYF
TRBV7-2,TRBJ2-2,NA,NA,TGTGCCAGCAGCTTAGCACAGGTGATTACCGGGGAGCTGTTTTTT,CASSLAQVITGELFF
TRBV15,TRBJ1-2,NA,NA,TGTGCCACCAGCAGAGATTTAACCGGCTACACCTTC,CATSRDLTGYTF
TRBV28,TRBJ2-1,NA,TRBD2,TGTGCCAGCAGTTTATTCGCTAGCGGGAGGAATGAGCAGTTCTTC,CASSLFASGRNEQFF
TRBV7-2,TRBJ2-1,once,TRBD2,TGTGCCAGCAGTTTTATAGCGGGGTCCTACAATGAGCAGTTCTTC,CASSFIAGSYNEQFF
TRBV5-1,TRBJ2-1,NA,TRBD2,TGCGCCAGCAGCCGGACTAGCGGGGACTACAATGAGCAGTTCTTC,CASSRTSGDYNEQFF
TRBV13,TRBJ2-1,once,NA,TGTGCCAGCAGTTTGGAAATTTGGAGCTCCTACAATGAGCAGTTCTTC,CASSLEIWSSYNEQFF
TRBV7-6,TRBJ2-7,NA,TRBD2,TGTGCCAGCAGCTTAGGGGCCGGGGGGGCCCTTTACGAGCAGTACTTC,CASSLGAGGALYEQYF
TRBV6-6,TRBJ1-2,NA,TRBD1,TGTGCCAGCACCCCGGGACAGCTTAACTATGGCTACACCTTC,CASTPGQLNYGYTF
TRBV5-1,TRBJ2-1,NA,NA,TGCGCCAGCAGCTATTCCTCCTACAATGAGCAGTTCTTC,CASSYSSYNEQFF
TRBV2,TRBJ2-4,NA,NA,TGTGCCAGCATTTTTAATCCCCCCAAGTCAATCGGCAAAAACATTCAGTACTTC,CASIFNPPKSIGKNIQYF
TRBV12-5,TRBJ2-7,NA,TRBD2,TGTGCTAGTGGGGGGGGACCGGGACTAGCGGGAGGTACGTGGGAGCAGTACTTC,CASGGGPGLAGGTWEQYF
TRBV13,TRBJ2-4,NA,NA,TGTGCCAGCAGCTTAGGCCCCGGAACACAAGCCAAAAACATTCAGTACTTC,CASSLGPGTQAKNIQYF
TRBV5-1,TRBJ2-7,once,TRBD1,TGCGCCAGCAACTCGGGACAGTCCTACGAGCAGTACTTC,CASNSGQSYEQYF
TRBV15,TRBJ2-6,NA,NA,TGTGCCACCAGCACGCAACCTAAAGGGACCGTGGGCAACTCTGGGGCCAACGTCCTGACTTTC,CATSTQPKGTVGNSGANVLTF
TRBV7-9,TRBJ2-3,NA,NA,TGTGCCAGCAGCTTAGAGGGCCGGACCACAGATACGCAGTATTTT,CASSLEGRTTDTQYF
TRBV5-4,TRBJ1-3,NA,NA,TGTGCCAGCAGCTCAACAGTCTCTGGAAACACCATATATTTT,CASSSTVSGNTIYF
TRBV18,TRBJ1-2,NA,NA,TGTGCCAGCTCACCAGGAGGCGGAAACCTTATGGGCTACACCTTC,CASSPGGGNLMGYTF
TRBV19,TRBJ1-1,NA,TRBD1,TGTGCCAGTAGTAGACAGGGAAGAGGCGACACTGAAGCTTTCTTT,CASSRQGRGDTEAFF
TRBV11-1,TRBJ2-3,NA,TRBD2,TGTGCCAGCAAACGGACTAGCGGGGGGGCCTTAGATACGCAGTATTTT,CASKRTSGGALDTQYF
TRBV27,TRBJ1-4,many,NA,TGTGCCAGCAGGAGTCCTAATGAAAAACTGTTTTTT,CASRSPNEKLFF
TRBV10-2,TRBJ2-7,NA,TRBD1,TGCGCCAGCAGTCGCGACAGGGGAGGCGAGCAGTACTTC,CASSRDRGGEQYF
TRBV21-1,TRBJ1-5,NA,NA,TGTGCCAGCAGCACTGAACCGGGACAGGAGGCACAGCCCCAGCATTTT,CASSTEPGQEAQPQHF
TRBV6-6,TRBJ2-6,NA,NA,TGTGCCATTCAGGTTGACTCTGGGGCCAACGTCCTGACTTTC,CAIQVDSGANVLTF
TRBV15,TRBJ1-3,NA,NA,TGTGCCACCAGCAGAGTAACAGGTGCCTCTGGAAACACCATATATTTT,CATSRVTGASGNTIYF
TRBV9,TRBJ1-1,NA,NA,TGTGCCAGCAGCGTAGGGGCCCTGGGGAACACTGAAGCTTTCTTT,CASSVGALGNTEAFF
TRBV5-1,TRBJ1-2,few,NA,TGCGCCAGCAGCCCGCAGGGGATTAACGGCTACACCTTC,CASSPQGINGYTF
TRBV6-1,TRBJ1-2,once,NA,TGTGCCAGCAAGACCCGGGCGGGCGGTAACTATGGCTACACCTTC,CASKTRAGGNYGYTF
TRBV19,TRBJ1-1,NA,NA,TGTGCCAGATCCACCGGGGGGCCCTTGAACACTGAAGCTTTCTTT,CARSTGGPLNTEAFF
TRBV7-9,TRBJ2-7,NA,TRBD2,TGTGCCAGCAGCCTCTGGGGACTAGCGGGAGACCCACCCTCCTACGAGCAGTACTTC,CASSLWGLAGDPPSYEQYF
TRBV4-3,TRBJ1-4,NA,TRBD1,TGCGCCAGCAGCCAGGGGGGACAGGGAATTGGGATTGAAAAACTGTTTTTT,CASSQGGQGIGIEKLFF
TRBV6-1,TRBJ2-2,NA,TRBD1,TGTGCCAGCCGGGGACAGCCGAACACCGGGGAGCTGTTTTTT,CASRGQPNTGELFF
TRBV6-1,TRBJ2-1,NA,TRBD2,TGTGCCAGCAGTGCTGGGACTAGCGGGAGGATCGGCAATGAGCAGTTCTTC,CASSAGTSGRIGNEQFF